One and the same sample provided the 9 T cell receptor beta chains below, sequenced in a study of shared clonotypes between healthy human individuals. TCRdb keeps only in-frame clones here, not all; method: immunoSEQ multiplex PCR. The repertoire holds approximately 600,000 clones, with roughly 96% as singletons. The naive CD8 population came from CD45RO-negative cells selected for CCR7, without terminally differentiated effector memory CD45RA+ cells. What was sequenced was naive CD8+ T cells sorted from blood. The receptors originated from a woman between 25 and 40 years old in good health.

The chain has TRBV14 and TRBJ2-5, with 9 bases that match TRBD2. CDR3 length: 17 amino acids. Germline loops: CDR1 SGHDN, CDR2 FVKESK. V was pared by 1 base and J by 1 base, with 7 bases of the junction left unmatched. CDR3 loop: CASSQGISGRVQETQYF. The CDR3 nucleotides read TGTGCCAGCAGCCAAGGGATTAGCGGGAGAGTCCAAGAGACCCAGTACTTC.

Only a few counts were recorded for this clone. The genes are TRBV9 and TRBJ1-3; D possibly corresponds to TRBD1 (6 bases). Germline CDR1 reads SGDLS; CDR2 reads YYNGEE. This CDR3 contains 12 residues. V was shortened by 4 bases and J by 11 bases, with 13 bases between the two germline ends. CDR3 residues: CASSSQGIAIYF. The CDR3 nucleotides read TGTGCCAGCAGCTCGCAGGGGATCGCCATATATTTT.

CDR3 sequence: CASSPDPTRNEQFF. The CDR3 bases are TGCGCCAGCAGCCCAGACCCGACGCGCAATGAGCAGTTCTTC. This rearrangement joins TRBV4-1 to TRBJ2-1, with D hard to call. The CDR3 loop spans 14 amino acids. Trimming shortened V by 4 bases and J by 6 bases, and 13 bases separated the two germline ends. Germline lookup yields CDR1 MGHRA and CDR2 YSYEKL.

The J gene is TRBJ2-5, the V gene TRBV28; 13 bases match TRBD2. The tail of the sequence fits TRBJ2-7 better, so the J call may be wrong. This CDR3 is built from 14 residues. CDR1 is MDHEN, CDR2 SYDVKM, per germline. This CDR3 reads CASAGLAGPGEQYF. CDR3 sequence (DNA): TGTGCCAGCGCGGGACTAGCGGGACCCGGCGAGCAGTACTTC.

In nucleotides, the CDR3 is TGTGCCAGCAAGCGGGGTGAAGCTTTCTTT. Translated: CASKRGEAFF. V is TRBV2 and J is TRBJ1-1, with unresolved D. This CDR3 comprises 10 residues. V shed 7 bases and J shed 7 bases, with 7 bases lying between them. Per the germline V gene, CDR1 is SNHLY and CDR2 is FYNNEI.

The chain carries TRBV5-4 and TRBJ2-7; perhaps TRBD2 as D (6 bases). Germline CDR1 reads SGHNT; CDR2 reads YYREEE (reference sequence). V lost 4 bases to trimming and J lost 0 bases, with 23 bases between them. This CDR3 is 18 amino acids long. DNA for the CDR3: TGTGCCAGCAGCCAAGAGCAGGATAGCGGCTGGAGCTCCTACGAGCAGTACTTC. Its protein product is CASSQEQDSGWSSYEQYF.

This clone has a single count. CDR3 in amino acids: CASSFGGIEQSSYNEQFF. DNA of the CDR3: TGTGCCAGCAGCTTCGGGGGAATTGAACAAAGCTCCTACAATGAGCAGTTCTTC. The gene calls are TRBV7-9 and TRBJ2-1, with a possible D match to TRBD2 (6 bases). CDR1 is SEHNR, CDR2 FQNEAQ, per germline (reference sequence). Trimming took off 3 bases at V and 0 bases at J, with 18 bases between the two ends. The CDR3 loop spans 18 amino acids. Full variable domain (missing parts from reference TRBV7-9 and TRBJ2-1): DTGVSQNPRHKITKRGQNVTFRCDPISEHNRLYWYRQTLGQGPEFLTYFQNEAQLEKSRLLSDRFSAERPKGSFSTLEIQRTEQGDSAMYLCASSFGGIEQSSYNEQFFGPGTRLTVL.

The chain recombines TRBV30 with TRBJ1-1; no firm D call. This CDR3 is 16 amino acids long. CDR1 is GTSNPN, CDR2 SVGIG, per germline (reference sequence). V lost 2 bases and J 0 bases, leaving 16 bases between the germline ends. CDR3 region: CAWSPATMGMNTEAFF. CDR3 nucleotides: TGTGCCTGGAGTCCCGCAACGATGGGAATGAACACTGAAGCTTTCTTT.

The rearrangement uses TRBV13 and TRBJ1-1; D gene uncertain. This CDR3 contains 13 residues. The ends were cut back, 4 bases at V and 2 bases at J, with 8 bases in the middle. Germline V gene lookup returns CDR1 PRHDT and CDR2 FYEKMQ (reference sequence). The CDR3 DNA is TGTGCCAGCAGCTCCAGAACAAACACTGAAGCTTTCTTT. Encoded protein: CASSSRTNTEAFF.